The rows below give T cell receptor beta chains drawn from one sample of a study of cytomegalovirus exposure and HLA in healthy donors. Libraries were prepared by immunoSEQ multiplex PCR; TCRdb keeps only in-frame clonotypes and omits some of them. The sample consists of fewer than 200,000 clones, 81% of them appearing once. The sample taken for sequencing was PBMCs. These receptors were collected from a woman between 45 and 65 years old in good health and CMV-seronegative. Both conserved end residues are part of each CDR3. The D gene is left open where the match is weak. For some rows the clone size is stated as once, few or many, or as a class when expanded; others skip it.

D,J,size,V,DNA,CDR3
TRBD1,TRBJ1-4,-,TRBV7-2,TGTGCCAGCAGCTCCCGCAGGGGGAACCCTAATGAAAAACTGTTTTTT,CASSSRRGNPNEKLFF
-,TRBJ2-4,-,TRBV4-2,TGTGCCAGCAGCCAAGTTGGGACTTTTGGGGGGGCCAAAAACATTCAGTACTTC,CASSQVGTFGGAKNIQYF
-,TRBJ2-2,-,TRBV7-2,TGTGCCAGCAGCTCAGGGTCGAACACCGGGGAGCTGTTTTTT,CASSSGSNTGELFF
-,TRBJ1-1,-,TRBV7-9,TGTGCCAGCATCCGATCAGGGTCAAACACTGAAGCTTTCTTT,CASIRSGSNTEAFF
TRBD2,TRBJ2-7,-,TRBV14,TGTGCCAGCAGCATTGGACTAGCGGGAGTGGTCGAGCAGTACTTC,CASSIGLAGVVEQYF
TRBD1,TRBJ1-5,-,TRBV11-2,TGTGCCAGCAGCCCAAGACGACGCGCAGGGGGCTTTCAGCCCCAGCATTTT,CASSPRRRAGGFQPQHF
TRBD2,TRBJ2-7,-,TRBV6-5,TGTGCCAGCACTTCGCCACTAGCGGGCTACGAGCAGTACTTC,CASTSPLAGYEQYF
TRBD1,TRBJ2-7,-,TRBV6-1,TGTGCCAGCAGTGTTTTAGACAGGGACGAGCAGTACTTC,CASSVLDRDEQYF
TRBD2,TRBJ2-2,few,TRBV18,TGTGCCAGCTCACCGACCGGGACTAGCGGTAGGGACACCGGGGAGCTGTTTTTT,CASSPTGTSGRDTGELFF
-,TRBJ2-1,-,TRBV29-1,TGCAGCGTCCCTTTTTTTAATGAGCAGTTCTTC,CSVPFFNEQFF
-,TRBJ2-7,-,TRBV7-2,TGTGCCAGCAGTTACAGGTTCGGGTCTTCCTACGAGCAGTACTTC,CASSYRFGSSYEQYF
-,TRBJ1-5,-,TRBV5-1,TGCGCCAGCAGCTTGGATTCCGCAGATCAGCCCCAGCATTTT,CASSLDSADQPQHF
TRBD1,TRBJ1-2,-,TRBV5-4,TGTGCCAGCAGCTCGCCGTACAGGGGTTTCGTTGGCTACACCTTC,CASSSPYRGFVGYTF
TRBD1,TRBJ2-2,-,TRBV5-4,TGTGCCAGCAGCCCCGGGACAGGAAGCGGGGAGCTGTTTTTT,CASSPGTGSGELFF